This T cell receptor beta chain originates from a study of response to subunit inactivated influenza vaccine. Study-level points and caveats: With each seasonal influenza vaccination, the authors suggested, few new T cells are recruited.

The CDR3 runs to 15 residues. Trimming cost V 7 bases and J 3 bases; bases outside gene matches: 9. Germline V gene data show CDR1 as MNHNS and CDR2 as SASEGT. One entry per CDR3 protein results from TCRdb running MiXCR on the RT-PCR reads. The repertoire has 500,000 to 650,000 distinct CDR3 sequences, 7.5% to 8.5% of them found once; the top ten carry approximately 12%. This clonotype has a handful of counts. Its target is unknown. This sequence was found in a man in his fifties or sixties who received an inactivated influenza vaccine. V and J are TRBV6-1 and TRBJ2-5; 9 bases align to TRBD2. The sequences come from PBMCs from blood, collected 23 to 25 months after vaccination. CDR3 bases: TGTGCCAGCAAGGACTACCGGACTAGCGAAGAGACCCAGTACTTC. It codes for CASKDYRTSEETQYF.